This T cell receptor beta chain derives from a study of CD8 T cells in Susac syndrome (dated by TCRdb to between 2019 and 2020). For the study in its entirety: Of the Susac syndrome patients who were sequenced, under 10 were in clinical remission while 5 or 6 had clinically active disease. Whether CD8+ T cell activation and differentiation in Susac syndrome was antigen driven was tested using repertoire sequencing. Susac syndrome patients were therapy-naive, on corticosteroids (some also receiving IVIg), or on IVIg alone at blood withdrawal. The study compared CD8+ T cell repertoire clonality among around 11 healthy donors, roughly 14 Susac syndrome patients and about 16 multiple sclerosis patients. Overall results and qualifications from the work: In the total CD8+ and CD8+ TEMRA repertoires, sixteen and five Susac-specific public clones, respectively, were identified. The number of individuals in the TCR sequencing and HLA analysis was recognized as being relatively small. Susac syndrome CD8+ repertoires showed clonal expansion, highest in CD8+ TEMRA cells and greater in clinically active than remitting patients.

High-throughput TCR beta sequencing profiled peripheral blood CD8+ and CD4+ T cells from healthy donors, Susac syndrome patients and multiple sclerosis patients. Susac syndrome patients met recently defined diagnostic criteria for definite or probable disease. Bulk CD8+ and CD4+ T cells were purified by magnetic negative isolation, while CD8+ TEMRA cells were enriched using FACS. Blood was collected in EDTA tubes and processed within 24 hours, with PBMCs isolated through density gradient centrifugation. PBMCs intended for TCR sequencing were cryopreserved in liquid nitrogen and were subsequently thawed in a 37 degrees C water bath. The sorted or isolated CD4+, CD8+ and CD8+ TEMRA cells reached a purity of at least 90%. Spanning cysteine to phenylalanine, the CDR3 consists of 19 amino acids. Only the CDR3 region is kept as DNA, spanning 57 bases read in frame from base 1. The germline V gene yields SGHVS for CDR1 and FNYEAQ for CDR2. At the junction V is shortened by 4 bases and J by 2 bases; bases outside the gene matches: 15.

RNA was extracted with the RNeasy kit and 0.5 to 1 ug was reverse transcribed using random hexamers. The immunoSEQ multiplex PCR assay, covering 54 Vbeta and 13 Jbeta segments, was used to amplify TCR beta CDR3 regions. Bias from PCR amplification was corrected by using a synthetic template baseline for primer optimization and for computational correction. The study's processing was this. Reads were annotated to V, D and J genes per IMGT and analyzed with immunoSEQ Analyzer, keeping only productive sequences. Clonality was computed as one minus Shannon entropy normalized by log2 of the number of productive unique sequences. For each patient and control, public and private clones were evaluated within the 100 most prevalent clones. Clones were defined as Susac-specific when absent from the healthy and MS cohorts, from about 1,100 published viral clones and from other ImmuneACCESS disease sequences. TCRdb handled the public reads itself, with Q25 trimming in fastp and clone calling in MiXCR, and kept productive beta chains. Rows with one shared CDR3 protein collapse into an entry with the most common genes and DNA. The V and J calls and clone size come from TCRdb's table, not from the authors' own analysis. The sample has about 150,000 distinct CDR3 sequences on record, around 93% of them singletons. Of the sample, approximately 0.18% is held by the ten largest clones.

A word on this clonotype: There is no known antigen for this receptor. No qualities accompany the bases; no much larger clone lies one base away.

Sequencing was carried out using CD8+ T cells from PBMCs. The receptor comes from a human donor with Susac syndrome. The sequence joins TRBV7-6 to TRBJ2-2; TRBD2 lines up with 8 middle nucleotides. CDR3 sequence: CASSSPGEREYQNTGELFF. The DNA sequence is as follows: TGTGCCAGCAGCTCTCCAGGGGAGCGGGAGTACCAAAACACCGGGGAGCTGTTTTTT.